These 14 T cell receptor beta chains originate from one sample sequenced in a study of control samples from healthy donors and cancer patients. Clones were read by immunoSEQ multiplex PCR, and TCRdb kept only the in-frame ones, dropping some. The table has over 150,000 clones, nearly 96% seen once. The specimen was blood. Source of these receptors: a woman in her twenties or thirties in good health.

The rearrangement uses TRBV5-1 and TRBJ1-5; TRBD1 matches 7 bases. Germline V gene sequence: CDR1 SGHRS, CDR2 YFSETQ. V shed 4 bases and J 7 bases; nucleotides not matched to a gene: 8. CDR3 length equals 14 residues. In nucleotides, the CDR3 is TGCGCCAGCAGCCAAGGGGGCGTTGGCCAGCCCCAGCATTTT. Amino acids: CASSQGGVGQPQHF.

This chain joins TRBV6-5 and TRBJ2-5; 12 positions match TRBD1. The CDR3 runs 14 residues. The germline V gene encodes CDR1 MNHEY and CDR2 SVGAGI. The ends lost 6 bases at V and 7 bases at J; junction bases unmatched: 6. The CDR3: CASSPGQGAGTQYF. The DNA for the CDR3 is TGTGCCAGCAGCCCGGGACAGGGGGCAGGGACCCAGTACTTC.

The chain carries TRBV10-3 and TRBJ2-2; a possible D gene is TRBD1 (5 bases). Germline lookup yields CDR1 ENHRY and CDR2 SYGVKD. The V and J ends lost 2 bases and 2 bases respectively, with 9 bases between them. The CDR3 runs 15 residues. CDR3 in DNA: TGTGCCATCAGTGAGCAGGGAATAAACACCGGGGAGCTGTTTTTT. Encoded protein: CAISEQGINTGELFF.

This clone was recorded only once. The CDR3 protein is CASSPIRGPGEQYF. The CDR3 bases are TGTGCCAGCTCACCAATCAGGGGGCCCGGCGAGCAGTACTTC. This rearrangement joins TRBV18 to TRBJ2-7, with 8 nucleotides matching TRBD1. Germline CDR1 and CDR2: KGHSH and LQKENI. CDR3 length: 14 amino acids. With 2 bases clipped from V and 6 bases from J, the junction kept 6 bases outside the gene matches.

V usage is TRBV19 and J usage is TRBJ1-3; tentatively, D is TRBD1 (6 bases). The CDR3 extends over 15 amino acids. The V end lost 9 bases, the J end lost 0 bases, and 15 bases lay between the germline ends. CDR1 is LNHDA and CDR2 is SQIVND in the germline V gene (reference sequence). CDR3 amino acids: CASRRDISSGNTIYF. The DNA for the CDR3 is TGTGCCAGCCGCCGGGACATTAGCTCTGGAAACACCATATATTTT.

The chain joins TRBV28 to TRBJ2-5; possible D gene TRBD2, 7 bases. This CDR3 comprises 14 residues. Germline V gene data show CDR1 as MDHEN and CDR2 as SYDVKM. V was pared by 6 bases and J by 5 bases, with 16 bases between. The CDR3 nucleotides are TGTGCCAGCAGCCTTGGGGGGGCTACGGAGACCCAGTACTTC. Translated: CASSLGGATETQYF.

This chain joins TRBV6-5 and TRBJ1-1; a weak D match, TRBD1 (6 bases). The CDR3 loop spans 14 amino acids. Looked up from germline, CDR1 is MNHEY and CDR2 is SVGAGI. V was shortened by 4 bases and J by 4 bases, with 13 bases between the two germline ends. The CDR3 sequence: CASSWTVPGTEAFF. CDR3 coding DNA: TGTGCCAGCAGTTGGACAGTGCCGGGCACTGAAGCTTTCTTT.

The genes are TRBV28 and TRBJ1-6; no definite D call. V was clipped by 4 bases and J by 0 bases, with 10 bases between them. The V gene's germline CDR1 is MDHEN and CDR2 SYDVKM. This CDR3 region has 16 residues. Here the CDR3 DNA reads TGTGCCAGCAGTTCCCCCGTCGGCTCCTATAATTCACCCCTCCACTTT. Translating it yields CASSSPVGSYNSPLHF.

V and J are TRBV4-1 and TRBJ2-5; D is uncertain. This CDR3 comprises 14 residues. Trimming removed 1 base from V and 0 bases from J, with 6 bases in between. CDR1 is MGHRA and CDR2 is YSYEKL in the germline V gene. CDR3 region: CASSQAQYQETQYF. The CDR3 region has the DNA TGCGCCAGCAGCCAAGCACAGTACCAAGAGACCCAGTACTTC.

The genes are TRBV5-1 and TRBJ1-1, with D possibly matching TRBD1 (5 bases). The CDR3 loop spans 16 amino acids. With 0 bases removed from V and 0 bases from J, the gap between germline ends came to 12 bases. CDR1 SGHRS and CDR2 YFSETQ come from the germline V gene. DNA of the CDR3: TGCGCCAGCAGCTTGGCCGGGGCAGGGTTGAACACTGAAGCTTTCTTT. Encoded protein: CASSLAGAGLNTEAFF.

The chain couples TRBV27 to TRBJ2-1; tentatively, D is TRBD1 (6 bases). Per the germline V gene, CDR1 is MNHEY and CDR2 is SMNVEV (reference sequence). V was cut by 6 bases and J by 4 bases, with 16 bases left in between. This CDR3 spans 15 amino acids. The CDR3 reads CASRYGAGVYNEQFF. In DNA form, the CDR3 reads TGTGCCAGCAGATATGGGGCAGGGGTTTACAATGAGCAGTTCTTC.

The chain is built from TRBV6-5 and TRBJ2-7, with no clear D. The germline gives CDR1 MNHEY, CDR2 SVGAGI. V was shortened by 7 bases and J by 3 bases, with 7 bases between the two germline ends. There are 11 residues in the CDR3. In DNA, the CDR3 is TGTGCCAGCAAACTTATCTACGAGCAGTACTTC. This translates into CASKLIYEQYF.

Only one count was recorded for this clone. Other DNA sequences of this sample code for an identical CDR3. V usage is TRBV7-9 and J usage is TRBJ1-6; D perhaps matches TRBD1 (5 bases). V lost 2 bases and J 10 bases, leaving 12 bases between the germline ends. The CDR3 is made up of 14 amino acids. From germline, CDR1 is SEHNR and CDR2 FQNEAQ (reference sequence). The CDR3 region is CASSLTGTGSPLHF. CDR3 DNA: TGTGCCAGCAGCTTAACCGGGACGGGCTCACCCCTCCACTTT.

The rearrangement uses TRBV5-4 and TRBJ1-1; 10 bases are a match to TRBD1. The germline V gene has CDR1 SGHNT and CDR2 YYREEE (reference sequence). This CDR3 is 16 amino acids long. V dropped 4 bases and J dropped 4; count of bases not matched to a gene: 10. The CDR3 DNA reads TGTGCCAGCAGCCCGTGGGACAGGGGAAGGGGCACTGAAGCTTTCTTT. Its protein is CASSPWDRGRGTEAFF.